This TCR beta chain was obtained from a study of tissue T cells after allogeneic stem cell transplantation. The CDR3 runs to 13 residues. Between the trimmed V and J ends, which lost 3 bases and 0 bases, there was a span of 5 bases. The germline gives CDR1 KGHPV, CDR2 FQNQEV (reference sequence). Time point denoted: mouse harvest day 7 after allogeneic transplant. Mouse grafts combined 10^7 T-cell-depleted bone marrow cells with 10^6 splenic CD5+ T cells. Remarks on this clone: The antigen is undetermined. Gene names follow the mouse nomenclature. The read terminates 1 residue ahead of where the CDR3 ends, so the germline J gene completes it.

Study-level results: Few T cell clones were shared across patients, but motif clusters showed tissue-specific shared signatures.

Sequenced by immunoSEQ multiplex PCR; TCRdb stores in-frame clones only, minus some. The sample contains about 4,000 clones, around 52% of which appear only once. Sequencing was performed on gut tissue. The sequence was collected from a female BALB/c mouse given C57BL/6 T cells with graft-versus-host disease after an allogeneic hematopoietic cell transplant. This rearrangement joins TRBV26 to TRBJ1-1; D is unclear. The CDR3 reads CASSLQANTEVFF. The DNA read from the CDR3 is TGTGCCAGCAGTCTACAAGCAAACACAGAAGTCTTC.